This T cell receptor beta chain comes out of a study of spatial heterogeneity in lung cancer. TCRdb reprocessed the 5' RACE reads via MiXCR and lists one record per CDR3 protein. Counted here are about 92,000 distinct CDR3 sequences, 9.5% to 15% occurring once; the ten biggest clones make up 35% to 45%. Time point given: sample taken at primary tumor resection. The study sequenced unsorted whole RNA from tumor, nontumor lung or frozen PBMC. This clonotype showed up many times. This CDR3 is built from 13 residues. Trimming stripped 0 bases from V and 6 bases from J, with 6 bases between. Germline CDR1 SEHNR, CDR2 FQNEAQ (reference sequence).

The chain is built from TRBV7-9 and TRBJ1-5; D remains unclear. The input for sequencing was PBMCs, taken at surgery. This sequence was found in a male donor with early-stage non-small cell lung cancer. The CDR3 sequence: CASSLAEGQPQHF. CDR3 DNA sequence: TGTGCCAGCAGCTTAGCCGAGGGTCAGCCCCAGCATTTT.